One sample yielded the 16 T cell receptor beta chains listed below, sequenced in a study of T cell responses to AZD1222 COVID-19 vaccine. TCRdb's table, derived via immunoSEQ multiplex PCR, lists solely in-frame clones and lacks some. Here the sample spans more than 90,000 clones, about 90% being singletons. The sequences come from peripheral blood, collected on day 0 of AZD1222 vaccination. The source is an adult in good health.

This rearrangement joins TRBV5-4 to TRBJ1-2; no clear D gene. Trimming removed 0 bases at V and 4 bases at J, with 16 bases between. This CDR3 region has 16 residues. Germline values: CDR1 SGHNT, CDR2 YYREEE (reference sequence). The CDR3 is CASSLGLGTSLYGYTF. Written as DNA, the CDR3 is TGTGCCAGCAGCTTGGGGCTCGGAACGTCCCTCTATGGCTACACCTTC.

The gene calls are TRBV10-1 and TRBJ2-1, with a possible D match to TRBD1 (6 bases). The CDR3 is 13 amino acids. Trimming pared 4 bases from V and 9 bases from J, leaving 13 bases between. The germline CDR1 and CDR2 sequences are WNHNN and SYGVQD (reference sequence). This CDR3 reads CASSVPDRPEQFF. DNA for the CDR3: TGCGCCAGCAGTGTACCGGACAGACCTGAGCAGTTCTTC.

DNA of the CDR3: TGTGCCAGCAGCAGGGTTCATCCCGAAGAAGCTTTCTTT. The encoded protein is CASSRVHPEEAFF. The V call is TRBV6-5, the J call TRBJ1-1; TRBD1 is a possible D gene (5 bases). Trimming stripped 6 bases from V and 8 bases from J, with 16 bases between. Germline V CDR1 and CDR2: MNHEY, SVGAGI. This CDR3 has 13 amino acids.

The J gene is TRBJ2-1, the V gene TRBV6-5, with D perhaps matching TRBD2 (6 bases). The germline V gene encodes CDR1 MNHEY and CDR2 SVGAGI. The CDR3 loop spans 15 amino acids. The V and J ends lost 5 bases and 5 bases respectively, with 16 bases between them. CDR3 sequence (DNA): TGTGCCAGCAGTCCCGGACTAAGTGAAAACAATGAGCAGTTCTTC. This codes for CASSPGLSENNEQFF.

CDR3 region: CASSMTGSGTDTQYF. The CDR3, as DNA: TGTGCCAGTAGTATGACCGGGAGTGGGACAGATACGCAGTATTTT. The rearrangement links TRBV19 to TRBJ2-3, with TRBD2 as a possible D gene (6 bases). The germline V and J ends were trimmed by 3 bases and 3 bases, with 13 bases remaining between them. This CDR3 region has 15 residues. The germline CDR1 and CDR2 sequences are LNHDA and SQIVND (reference sequence).

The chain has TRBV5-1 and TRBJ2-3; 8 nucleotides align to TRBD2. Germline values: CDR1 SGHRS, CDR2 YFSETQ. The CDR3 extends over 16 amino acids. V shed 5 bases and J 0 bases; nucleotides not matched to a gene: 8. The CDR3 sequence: CASRQLAASSTDTQYF. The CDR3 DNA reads TGCGCCAGCAGGCAACTAGCGGCCTCTAGCACAGATACGCAGTATTTT.

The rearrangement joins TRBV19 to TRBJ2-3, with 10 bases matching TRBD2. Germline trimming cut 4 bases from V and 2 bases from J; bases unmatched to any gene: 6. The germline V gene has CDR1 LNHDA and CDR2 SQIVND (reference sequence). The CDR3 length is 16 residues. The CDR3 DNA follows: TGTGCCAGTAGTACCCTACTAGCGGGATACACAGATACGCAGTATTTT. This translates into CASSTLLAGYTDTQYF.

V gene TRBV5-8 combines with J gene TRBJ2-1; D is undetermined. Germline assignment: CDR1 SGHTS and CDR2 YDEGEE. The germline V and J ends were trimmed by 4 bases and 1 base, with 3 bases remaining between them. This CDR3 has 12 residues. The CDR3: CASSLSYNEQFF. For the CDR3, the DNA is TGTGCCAGCAGCCTGTCCTACAATGAGCAGTTCTTC.

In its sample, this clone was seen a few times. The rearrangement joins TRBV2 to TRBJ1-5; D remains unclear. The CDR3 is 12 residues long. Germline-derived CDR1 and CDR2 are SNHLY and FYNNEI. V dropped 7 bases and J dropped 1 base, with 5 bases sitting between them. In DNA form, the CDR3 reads TGTGCCAGCAAAGGGAGCAATCAGCCCCAGCATTTT. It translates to CASKGSNQPQHF.

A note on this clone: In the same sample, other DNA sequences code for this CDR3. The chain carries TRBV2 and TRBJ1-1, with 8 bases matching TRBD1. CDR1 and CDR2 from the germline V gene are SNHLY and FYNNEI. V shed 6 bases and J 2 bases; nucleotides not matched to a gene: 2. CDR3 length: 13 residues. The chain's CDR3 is CASSGQGNTEAFF. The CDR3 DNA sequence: TGTGCCAGCAGCGGACAGGGCAACACTGAAGCTTTCTTT.

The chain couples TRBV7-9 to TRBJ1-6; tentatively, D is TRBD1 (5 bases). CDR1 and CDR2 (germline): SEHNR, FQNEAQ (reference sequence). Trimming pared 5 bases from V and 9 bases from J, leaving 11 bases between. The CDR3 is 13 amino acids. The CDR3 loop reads CASSPDKGSPLHF. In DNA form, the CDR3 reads TGTGCCAGCAGCCCGGACAAGGGTTCACCCCTCCACTTT.

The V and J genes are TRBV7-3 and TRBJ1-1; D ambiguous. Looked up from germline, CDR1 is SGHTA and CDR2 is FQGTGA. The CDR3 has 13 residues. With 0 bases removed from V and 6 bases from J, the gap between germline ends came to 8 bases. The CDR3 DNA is TGTGCCAGCAGCTTAACGTCGAAATCTGAAGCTTTCTTT. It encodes CASSLTSKSEAFF.

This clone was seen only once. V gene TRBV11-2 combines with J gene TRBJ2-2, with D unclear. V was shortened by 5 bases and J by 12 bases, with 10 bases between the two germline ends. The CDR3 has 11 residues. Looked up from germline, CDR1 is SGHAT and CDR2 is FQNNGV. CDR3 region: CASSRETKLFF. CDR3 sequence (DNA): TGTGCCAGCAGCCGCGAGACCAAGCTGTTTTTT.

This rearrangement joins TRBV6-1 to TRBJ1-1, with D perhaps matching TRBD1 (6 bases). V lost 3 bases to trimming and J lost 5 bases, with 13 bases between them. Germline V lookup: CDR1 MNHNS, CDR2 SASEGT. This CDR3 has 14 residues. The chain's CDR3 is CASSDQGLMTEAFF. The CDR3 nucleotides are TGTGCCAGCAGTGATCAGGGGTTAATGACTGAAGCTTTCTTT.

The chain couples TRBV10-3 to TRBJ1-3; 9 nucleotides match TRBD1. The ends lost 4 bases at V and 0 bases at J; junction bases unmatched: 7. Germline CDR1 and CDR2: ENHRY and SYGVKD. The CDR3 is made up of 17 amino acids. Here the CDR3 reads CAISGGQGTFSGNTIYF. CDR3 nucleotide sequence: TGTGCCATCAGTGGGGGACAGGGAACCTTCTCTGGAAACACCATATATTTT.

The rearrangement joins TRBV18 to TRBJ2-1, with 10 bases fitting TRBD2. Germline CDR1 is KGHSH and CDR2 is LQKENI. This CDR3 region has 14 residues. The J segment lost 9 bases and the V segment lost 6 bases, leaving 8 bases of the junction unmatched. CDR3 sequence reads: CASSPSGRASEQFF. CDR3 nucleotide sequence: TGTGCCAGCTCTCCCAGCGGGAGGGCCAGTGAGCAGTTCTTC. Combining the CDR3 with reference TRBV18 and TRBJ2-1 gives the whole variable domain NAGVMQNPRHLVRRRGQEARLRCSPMKGHSHVYWYRQLPEEGLKFMVYLQKENIIDESGMPKERFSAEFPKEGPSILRIQQVVRGDSAAYFCASSPSGRASEQFFGPGTRLTVL.